These 13 T cell receptor beta chains came from one sample sequenced in a study of blood T cell repertoires in COVID-19. The assay was immunoSEQ multiplex PCR, and TCRdb's table has in-frame clones only and misses some. The table records around 100,000 clones, 87% of them present only once. Sequencing input: peripheral blood. The receptors stem from a man aged 25 to 40 in a cohort sampled during active COVID-19.

The genes are TRBV5-1 and TRBJ1-1, with TRBD1 identical over 7 bases. Germline trimming cut 5 bases from V and 0 bases from J; bases unmatched to any gene: 7. The V gene's germline CDR1 is SGHRS and CDR2 YFSETQ. The CDR3 has 15 residues. This CDR3 is CASRKTGTVNTEAFF. As DNA, the CDR3 is TGCGCCAGCAGAAAGACCGGGACAGTGAACACTGAAGCTTTCTTT.

The J gene is TRBJ2-7, the V gene TRBV7-7, with D possibly TRBD2 on 5 matching bases. V dropped 1 base and J dropped 6 bases, with 10 bases sitting between them. The germline gives CDR1 SSHAT, CDR2 FNYEAQ (reference sequence). The CDR3 consists of 13 residues. This CDR3 reads CASSLESLAEQYF. The CDR3 DNA follows: TGTGCCAGCAGCTTAGAGTCCCTAGCCGAGCAGTACTTC.

V and J are TRBV2 and TRBJ1-2; tentative D call: TRBD1 (5 bases). There are 13 residues in the CDR3. The germline V and J ends were trimmed by 6 bases and 6 bases, with 14 bases remaining between them. The germline gives CDR1 SNHLY, CDR2 FYNNEI. CDR3 sequence reads: CASSHEAGNGYTF. In DNA, the CDR3 is TGTGCCAGCAGCCACGAGGCAGGGAATGGCTACACCTTC.

The chain carries TRBV6-6 and TRBJ1-3; 7 bases fit TRBD1. The V gene end was trimmed by 6 bases and the J gene end by 5 bases; junction bases not matched to a gene: 10. Germline assignment: CDR1 MNHNY and CDR2 SVGAGI (reference sequence). This CDR3 is built from 15 residues. CDR3 bases: TGTGCCAGCAGCCCCGGAGCAGGGGGTAGAAACACCATATATTTT. Translating gives CASSPGAGGRNTIYF.

For the CDR3, the DNA is TGTGCCAGCAGCTTCCAGGGGAGCTTTGGAGAGACCCAGTACTTC. As protein: CASSFQGSFGETQYF. The chain couples TRBV7-2 to TRBJ2-5; tentative D call: TRBD1 (6 bases). Looked up from germline, CDR1 is SGHTA and CDR2 is FQGNSA. Deletions cut 3 bases from V and 4 bases from J, with 15 bases between. CDR3 size: 15 residues.

The rearrangement joins TRBV10-3 to TRBJ2-7; D unresolved. Deletions cut 10 bases from V and 0 bases from J, with 13 bases between. Germline V gives CDR1 ENHRY, CDR2 SYGVKD. The CDR3 has 13 residues. The CDR3 spells CASEQSFSYEQYF. Here the CDR3 DNA reads TGTGCCAGCGAACAGAGTTTCTCCTACGAGCAGTACTTC.

The chain uses TRBV3-1 (or the pseudogene TRBV3-2) and TRBJ1-2; D call uncertain. CDR1 is LGHDT and CDR2 is YNNKEL in the germline V gene (reference sequence). The V gene lost 0 bases and the J gene lost 6 bases, with 17 bases spanning the gap. This CDR3 region has 16 residues. In DNA, the CDR3 is TGTGCCAGCAGCCAAGATCTCCTAACGGGAGTGAATGGCTACACCTTC. It translates to CASSQDLLTGVNGYTF.

This clone showed up just once. The V call is TRBV2, the J call TRBJ1-4; tentative D call: TRBD1 (6 bases). Between the trimmed V and J ends, which lost 10 bases and 7 bases, there was a span of 22 bases. Germline CDR1 reads SNHLY; CDR2 reads FYNNEI. The CDR3 length is 15 residues. CDR3 sequence (DNA): TGTGCCACCCCCCGCGGGGGGCGCTTTGGTGAAAAACTGTTTTTT. Protein sequence: CATPRGGRFGEKLFF.

The genes are TRBV11-2 and TRBJ2-7, with TRBD2 matching over 12 bases. V shed 5 bases and J 6 bases; nucleotides not matched to a gene: 8. Germline CDR1 is SGHAT and CDR2 is FQNNGV. This CDR3 region has 15 residues. For the CDR3, the DNA is TGTGCCAGCAGCGGGGGACTAGCGGGCGAGGGCGAGCAGTACTTC. Its translation: CASSGGLAGEGEQYF.

V gene TRBV29-1 combines with J gene TRBJ1-3, with D uncertain. This CDR3 spans 11 amino acids. V lost 7 bases and J lost 2, with 6 bases in between. Per the germline V gene, CDR1 is SQVTM and CDR2 is ANQGSEA. CDR3 DNA sequence: TGCAGCGGTACAGCTGGAAACACCATATATTTT. It codes for CSGTAGNTIYF. Complete variable domain (other parts from reference TRBV29-1 and TRBJ1-3): SAVISQKPSRDICQRGTSLTIQCQVDSQVTMMFWYRQQPGQSLTLIATANQGSEATYESGFVIDKFPISRPNLTFSTLTVSNMSPEDSSIYLCSGTAGNTIYFGEGSWLTVV.

The chain joins TRBV5-6 to TRBJ2-1, with TRBD2 matching 7 bases. Germline V CDR1 and CDR2: SGHDT, YYEEEE. V trimming: 0 bases; J trimming: 6 bases; junction bases outside the gene matches: 6. The CDR3 totals 15 residues. CDR3 coding DNA: TGTGCCAGCAGCTTGGGGACTAGTGTCGTCAATGAGCAGTTCTTC. Its translation is CASSLGTSVVNEQFF.

The V and J genes are TRBV24-1 and TRBJ1-2, with D perhaps matching TRBD1 (6 bases). Deletions cut 0 bases from V and 14 bases from J, with 15 bases between. The CDR3 has 13 residues. CDR1 is KGHDR and CDR2 is SFDVKD in the germline V gene. The CDR3 DNA follows: TGTGCCACCAGTGATTTGAATGGGGGGGGCGAGACCTTC. It specifies CATSDLNGGGETF.

The V and J genes are TRBV28 and TRBJ2-5; TRBD1 might be the D (5 bases). The CDR3 is made up of 15 amino acids. The V gene lost 6 bases and the J gene lost 1 base, with 15 bases spanning the gap. Looked up from germline, CDR1 is MDHEN and CDR2 is SYDVKM. CDR3 DNA: TGTGCCAGCAGGGATCCGACAGAGTTCCAAGAGACCCAGTACTTC. Translating gives CASRDPTEFQETQYF. Full variable domain (rest looked up from reference TRBV28 and TRBJ2-5): DVKVTQSSRYLVKRTGEKVFLECVQDMDHENMFWYRQDPGLGLRLIYFSYDVKMKEKGDIPEGYSVSREKKERFSLILESASTNQTSMYLCASRDPTEFQETQYFGPGTRLLVL.